Below are 26 T cell receptor beta chains sequenced from a single sample in a study of T cell repertoires and leukemia-associated antigens. TCRdb independently ran MiXCR on the 5' RACE reads; one entry per CDR3 protein. The profile shows 13,000 to 15,000 distinct CDR3 sequences, about 39% of them singletons. For these receptors, no antigen is known. The specimen sequenced was CD3+ T cells sorted from blood and cultured. The receptor set was obtained from a female donor in good health.

This clonotype is medium-sized (0.01 to 0.1%) in the sample. This chain links TRBV10-3 with TRBJ2-3; D is perhaps TRBD1 or TRBD2 (5 bases each). Trimming stripped 4 bases from V and 6 bases from J, with 23 bases between. The CDR3 spans 17 residues. The germline CDR1 and CDR2 sequences are ENHRY and SYGVKD. The CDR3 bases are TGTGCCATCAGTGCAATGACTACCTCAAGGGGCAGGGATACGCAGTATTTT. It is translated as CAISAMTTSRGRDTQYF.

This chain uses TRBV24-1 with TRBJ2-1; D gene unclear. V was cut by 3 bases and J by 7 bases, with 12 bases left in between. Germline V CDR1 and CDR2: KGHDR, SFDVKD. This CDR3 is 14 amino acids long. The CDR3 DNA follows: TGTGCCACCAGTGATGCTCGCTTGGGGAATGAGCAGTTCTTC. Translating it yields CATSDARLGNEQFF.

This clonotype is medium-sized by share. This sequence joins TRBV7-2 and TRBJ2-7; a possible D gene is TRBD2 (7 bases). There are 14 residues in the CDR3. Germline loops: CDR1 SGHTA, CDR2 FQGNSA. The V gene lost 5 bases and the J gene lost 3 bases, with 14 bases spanning the gap. Written as DNA, the CDR3 is TGTGCCAGCAGCCGGGGGGCTACGAACTACGAGCAGTACTTC. Translated: CASSRGATNYEQYF.

This clonotype was recorded a few times. V and J are TRBV12-3 or TRBV12-4 and TRBJ2-2; no clear D. Trimming took off 4 bases at V and 3 bases at J, with 0 bases between the two ends. CDR3 length equals 11 residues. The CDR3 DNA follows: TGTGCCAGCAGTTACACCGGGGAGCTGTTTTTT. Translated, it gives CASSYTGELFF.

This clonotype is classed as medium-sized. The V call is TRBV10-2, the J call TRBJ2-1, with 7 bases aligning to TRBD2. The CDR3 is made up of 16 amino acids. Germline V lookup: CDR1 WSHSY, CDR2 SAAADI. V was clipped by 0 bases and J by 0 bases; unmatched bases: 2. The CDR3 spells CASSESGGSSYNEQFF. The DNA of the CDR3 is TGCGCCAGCAGTGAGTCGGGCGGGAGCTCCTACAATGAGCAGTTCTTC.

The chain has TRBV7-9 and TRBJ1-3, with a weak D call TRBD1 (5 bases). The CDR3 sequence is 15 residues long. Looked up from germline, CDR1 is SEHNR and CDR2 is FQNEAQ (reference sequence). V was cut by 5 bases and J by 5 bases, with 16 bases left in between. The CDR3 nucleotides are TGTGCCAGCAGCCAATACCGGGACGGAAGAAACACCATATATTTT. Protein: CASSQYRDGRNTIYF.

Concerning this clonotype itself: A junction end diverges from the germline sequence, so it may reflect a read error. The chain combines TRBV4-1 with TRBJ2-5; 7 bases are shared with TRBD1. Germline V CDR1 and CDR2: MGHRA, YSYEKL. CDR3 length: 15 amino acids. The CDR3 protein is CASGQPDRRGETQYF. Here the CDR3 DNA reads TGCGCCAGCGGCCAACCGGACAGGCGCGGGGAGACCCAGTACTTC.

Notes on this clonotype: Because it lacks the conserved phenylalanine or tryptophan at the end, this CDR3 is likely a read error. V and J are TRBV7-8 and TRBJ1-5; no clear D. Germline loops: CDR1 SGHVS, CDR2 FQNEAQ. CDR3 length: 14 residues. CDR3: CASGSQGSDQPQHL. Here the CDR3 DNA reads TGTGCCAGCGGCTCTCAAGGTAGCGATCAGCCCCAGCATTTG.

The chain uses TRBV24-1 and TRBJ1-2; no clear D. This CDR3 comprises 12 residues. Germline V gives CDR1 KGHDR, CDR2 SFDVKD. Trimming took 7 bases from V and 14 from J, leaving 19 bases between them. CDR3 residues: CATSGEAYGCTF. The CDR3 DNA reads as TGTGCCACCAGCGGAGAAGCCTATGGCTGTACCTTC.

The chain has TRBV29-1 and TRBJ2-1, with 13 bases lining up with TRBD2. With V trimmed by 5 bases and J by 5 bases, 6 bases remained unmatched. Germline V lookup: CDR1 SQVTM, CDR2 ANQGSEA. This CDR3 contains 15 residues. The CDR3 spells CSVRPGTSGNNEQFF. DNA for the CDR3: TGCAGCGTTAGACCCGGGACTAGCGGGAACAATGAGCAGTTCTTC.

In its sample, this clonotype ranks as medium-sized (0.01 to 0.1%). The chain has TRBV5-1 and TRBJ2-2, with TRBD1 matching 8 bases. The ends lost 6 bases at V and 1 base at J; junction bases unmatched: 5. CDR3 length: 15 amino acids. The germline V gene encodes CDR1 SGHRS and CDR2 YFSETQ. Written as DNA, the CDR3 is TGCGCCAGCAAGCAGGGGGCACAGAACACCGGGGAGCTGTTTTTT. It is translated as CASKQGAQNTGELFF.

This clonotype was detected ten times or more. A much larger clone lies a single base off, so this may be a read error. The V gene is TRBV5-1, the J gene TRBJ2-5; D possibly corresponds to TRBD2 (7 bases). The CDR3 covers 15 residues. Germline CDR1 SGHRS, CDR2 YFSETQ. CDR3 loop: CANSLQGGGRETQYF. The DNA for the CDR3 is TGCGCCAACAGCTTGCAGGGAGGGGGTCGAGAGACCCAGTACTTC.

This clonotype has ten or more counts. A read error may be the cause here, since a much bigger clone is one base away. The chain couples TRBV20-1 to TRBJ2-1; D ambiguous. This CDR3 spans 13 amino acids. Germline CDR1 is DFQATT and CDR2 is SNEGSKA (reference sequence). The CDR3 here is CSVTRVGYNEQLF. The CDR3 DNA reads as TGCAGTGTAACCCGGGTGGGATACAATGAGCAGCTCTTC.

The chain combines TRBV4-3 with TRBJ2-5; 10 bases fit TRBD2. Germline CDR1 reads LGHNA; CDR2 reads YSLEER. There are 16 residues in the CDR3. Trimming at V came to 4 bases and at J to 5 bases, leaving 10 bases not matched to a gene. CDR3 sequence: CASSPNLAGVPETQYF. The CDR3 region has the DNA TGCGCCAGCAGCCCAAACCTAGCGGGAGTTCCGGAGACCCAGTACTTC.

The chain has TRBV28 and TRBJ2-1; 8 bases are a match to TRBD2. V lost 4 bases to trimming and J lost 10 bases; unmatched junction nucleotides: 24. CDR3 length: 19 amino acids. Germline V gives CDR1 MDHEN, CDR2 SYDVKM. The CDR3 sequence is CASSWVAGKGWYGRFEQFF. The CDR3 DNA sequence: TGTGCCAGCAGTTGGGTAGCGGGGAAAGGGTGGTATGGCCGGTTCGAGCAGTTCTTC.

The V gene is TRBV12-3 or TRBV12-4, the J gene TRBJ2-5; D perhaps matches TRBD2 (5 bases). Trimming shortened V by 3 bases and J by 0 bases, and 8 bases separated the two germline ends. The CDR3 consists of 14 residues. DNA of the CDR3: TGTGCCAGCAGTTTGGGCGGGTACCAAGAGACCCAGTACTTC. Translated: CASSLGGYQETQYF.

Judged by abundance, this clonotype is medium-sized (0.01 to 0.1%). The V gene is TRBV20-1, the J gene TRBJ2-7, with D possibly being TRBD2 (5 bases). The CDR3 extends over 15 amino acids. Trimming left V 2 bases short and J 0 bases short, with 14 bases between. Germline lookup yields CDR1 DFQATT and CDR2 SNEGSKA (reference sequence). CDR3 coding DNA: TGCAGTGCTAGAATACGCGGGTGGAGCTCCTACGAGCAGTACTTC. Protein: CSARIRGWSSYEQYF.

At least ten counts were recorded for this clonotype. The chain recombines TRBV28 with TRBJ2-1; D may be TRBD2 (6 bases). This CDR3 region has 19 residues. Deletions cut 6 bases from V and 3 bases from J, with 27 bases between. The germline CDR1 and CDR2 sequences are MDHEN and SYDVKM. CDR3 DNA: TGTGCCAGCAGGCTCGGCGGGGCCGGTGGGCGGACCGACTACAATGAGCAGTTCTTC. Its protein is CASRLGGAGGRTDYNEQFF.

This clonotype was detected ten times or more. This rearrangement joins TRBV7-2 to TRBJ1-2, with 7 bases matching TRBD1. This CDR3 spans 13 amino acids. Looked up from germline, CDR1 is SGHTA and CDR2 is FQGNSA. J gave up 6 bases and V 0 bases, and 1 base lay outside the gene matches. The CDR3 DNA reads TGTGCCAGCAGCTTAGCGACAGGGCATGGCTACACCTTC. Protein: CASSLATGHGYTF.

This clonotype is medium-sized. The chain has TRBV20-1 and TRBJ2-6; D uncertain. The CDR3 spans 13 residues. The V gene's germline CDR1 is DFQATT and CDR2 SNEGSKA (reference sequence). Between the trimmed V and J ends, which lost 2 bases and 0 bases, there was a span of 2 bases. The CDR3 bases are TGCAGTGCTAGACCCTCTGGGGCCAACGTCCTGACTTTC. Encoded protein: CSARPSGANVLTF.

The chain uses TRBV5-1 and TRBJ2-1; TRBD1 agrees at 8 bases. The CDR3 is 13 amino acids. The junction had 9 bases not matched to a gene; V was cut back by 4 bases and J by 12 bases. Germline V gene lookup returns CDR1 SGHRS and CDR2 YFSETQ. This CDR3 is CASSGGQEAGQFF. For the CDR3, the DNA is TGCGCCAGCAGCGGGGGACAGGAAGCAGGGCAGTTCTTC.

This clonotype was recorded only once. A read error is possible here, since a much larger clone lies one base away. The J gene is TRBJ1-4, the V gene TRBV4-2, with D hard to call. This CDR3 comprises 13 residues. Germline CDR1 reads LGHNA; CDR2 reads YNFKEQ. V lost 4 bases, J lost 5 bases, and 8 bases lay in between. The CDR3 loop is CASSRTDNEKLFF. CDR3 in DNA: TGTGCCAGCAGCCGAACGGACAATGAAAAACTGTTTTTT.

Ten or more counts support this clonotype. This sequence joins TRBV20-1 and TRBJ1-2; D unresolved. This CDR3 is built from 14 residues. Germline CDR1 and CDR2: DFQATT and SNEGSKA (reference sequence). Deletions cut 3 bases from V and 8 bases from J, with 19 bases between. The CDR3 spells CSASRTANPTGYTF. In DNA, the CDR3 is TGCAGTGCTAGTCGTACGGCGAACCCCACCGGCTACACCTTC.

In this sample, this clonotype turned up many times. This chain connects TRBV25-1 to TRBJ2-1; D ambiguous. V was trimmed by 4 bases and J by 3 bases, leaving 16 bases between them. Germline V gene data show CDR1 as MGHDK and CDR2 as SYGVNS. This CDR3 is 16 amino acids long. CDR3 nucleotides: TGTGCCAGCAGTGGGACCGACGTCCGTAACTACAATGAGCAGTTCTTC. Encoded protein: CASSGTDVRNYNEQFF.

By proportion, this clonotype is medium-sized. The chain employs TRBV5-1 and TRBJ2-3; D is unresolved. The V and J ends lost 2 bases and 0 bases respectively, with 10 bases between them. The germline V gene has CDR1 SGHRS and CDR2 YFSETQ. This CDR3 comprises 15 residues. The CDR3 region has the DNA TGCGCCAGCAGCTTCAACGGAGTCAGCACAGATACGCAGTATTTT. Protein: CASSFNGVSTDTQYF.

This clonotype is medium-sized. The chain links TRBV5-5 to TRBJ2-1; D is possibly TRBD1 or TRBD2 (5 bases each). Germline CDR1 SGHKS, CDR2 YYEKEE (reference sequence). There are 14 residues in the CDR3. V was cut by 4 bases and J by 0 bases, with 8 bases left in between. For the CDR3, the DNA is TGTGCCAGCAGCGCAGGGAGCTCCTACAATGAGCAGTTCTTC. Translated, it gives CASSAGSSYNEQFF.